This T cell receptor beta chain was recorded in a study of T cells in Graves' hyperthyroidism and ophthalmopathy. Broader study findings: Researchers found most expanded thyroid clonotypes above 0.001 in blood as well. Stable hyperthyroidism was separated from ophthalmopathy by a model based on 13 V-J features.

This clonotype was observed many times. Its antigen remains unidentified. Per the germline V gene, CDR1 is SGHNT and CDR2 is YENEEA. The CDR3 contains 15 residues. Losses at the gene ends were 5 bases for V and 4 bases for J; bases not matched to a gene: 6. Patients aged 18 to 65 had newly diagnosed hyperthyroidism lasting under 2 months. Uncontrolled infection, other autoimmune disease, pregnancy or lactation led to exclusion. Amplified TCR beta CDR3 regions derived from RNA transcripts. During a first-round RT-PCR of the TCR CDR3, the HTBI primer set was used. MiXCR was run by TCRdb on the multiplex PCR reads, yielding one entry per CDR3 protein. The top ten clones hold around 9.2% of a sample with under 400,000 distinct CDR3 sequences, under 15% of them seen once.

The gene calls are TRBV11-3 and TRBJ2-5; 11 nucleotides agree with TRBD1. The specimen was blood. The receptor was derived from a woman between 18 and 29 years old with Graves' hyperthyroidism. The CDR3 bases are TGTGCCAGCAGCATCGGACAGGGGGCATCAGAGACCCAGTACTTC. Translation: CASSIGQGASETQYF.